These 32 T cell receptor beta chains originate from one sample sequenced in a study of siplizumab effects on memory and regulatory T cells. Measured with immunoSEQ multiplex PCR; TCRdb has only the in-frame clones, and not every one. The sample includes 57,000 or so clones, around 80% of them seen just once. Material for sequencing was memory CD4+ T cells sorted from blood. These receptors all stem from a human donor in good health.

The gene calls are TRBV19 and TRBJ1-2; 7 bases map to TRBD1. The CDR3 has 14 amino acids. Germline V CDR1 and CDR2: LNHDA, SQIVND (reference sequence). J lost 4 bases, V lost 5 bases, and 7 bases had no gene match. CDR3 bases: TGTGCCAGTAGTCGGGACAGAGACGCCTATGGCTACACCTTC. As protein: CASSRDRDAYGYTF. Combining the CDR3 with reference TRBV19 and TRBJ1-2 gives the whole variable domain DGGITQSPKYLFRKEGQNVTLSCEQNLNHDAMYWYRQDPGQGLRLIYYSQIVNDFQKGDIAEGYSVSREKKESFPLTVTSAQKNPTAFYLCASSRDRDAYGYTFGSGTRLTVV.

The chain employs TRBV25-1 and TRBJ2-2; D ambiguous. The CDR3 consists of 14 residues. Germline V lookup: CDR1 MGHDK, CDR2 SYGVNS. Trimming took 0 bases from V and 5 from J, leaving 7 bases between them. CDR3 bases: TGTGCCAGCAGTGAATATCTCAGGACCGGGGAGCTGTTTTTT. Residues: CASSEYLRTGELFF.

The genes are TRBV25-1 and TRBJ1-1; D unresolved. In germline, CDR1 is MGHDK, CDR2 SYGVNS. CDR3 length: 13 residues. V shed 7 bases and J shed 0 bases, with 9 bases lying between them. The CDR3 loop is CASKRGMNTEAFF. CDR3 nucleotides: TGTGCCAGCAAGCGGGGTATGAACACTGAAGCTTTCTTT.

DNA for the CDR3: TGTGCCATCAGTGACGGGGGAGTAGGTAACTATGGCTACACCTTC. It specifies CAISDGGVGNYGYTF. This chain links TRBV10-3 with TRBJ1-2; perhaps TRBD1 as D (5 bases). The CDR3 length is 15 residues. In germline, CDR1 is ENHRY, CDR2 SYGVKD. V lost 3 bases, J lost 1 base, and 12 bases lay in between.

This rearrangement joins TRBV6-1 to TRBJ2-1; D ambiguous. CDR1 is MNHNS and CDR2 is SASEGT in the germline V gene. Trimming cost V 0 bases and J 3 bases, with 12 bases left between them. There are 16 residues in the CDR3. The DNA of the CDR3 is TGTGCCAGCAGTGAAGCTACAAGGACGGTCTACAATGAGCAGTTCTTC. This codes for CASSEATRTVYNEQFF.

This chain joins TRBV7-9 and TRBJ2-2; 8 bases map to TRBD1. Germline CDR1 reads SEHNR; CDR2 reads FQNEAQ (reference sequence). V shed 6 bases and J 1 base; nucleotides not matched to a gene: 7. This CDR3 has 16 residues. The CDR3 DNA is TGTGCCAGCAGACTTCCCGGGACAGGGAACACCGGGGAGCTGTTTTTT. Protein sequence: CASRLPGTGNTGELFF.

The chain recombines TRBV2 with TRBJ1-2; D might be TRBD1 (5 bases). The CDR3 length is 14 residues. The V end was cut by 6 bases, the J end by 2 bases, with 13 bases between. Per the germline V gene, CDR1 is SNHLY and CDR2 is FYNNEI. CDR3 sequence (DNA): TGTGCCAGCAGCACACGGGACCGAAACTATGGCTACACCTTC. Its translation: CASSTRDRNYGYTF. The variable domain in full, completed from reference TRBV2 and TRBJ1-2, reads EPEVTQTPSHQVTQMGQEVILRCVPISNHLYFYWYRQILGQKVEFLVSFYNNEISEKSEIFDDQFSVERPDGSNFTLKIRSTKLEDSAMYFCASSTRDRNYGYTFGSGTRLTVV.

This clone was counted a single time. The chain is built from TRBV20-1 and TRBJ1-2; no firm D call. With 6 bases removed from V and 2 bases from J, the gap between germline ends came to 4 bases. There are 10 residues in the CDR3. Germline values: CDR1 DFQATT, CDR2 SNEGSKA (reference sequence). The CDR3 nucleotides read TGCAGTGCCGAGAACTATGGCTACACCTTC. As protein: CSAENYGYTF.

This chain links TRBV5-4 with TRBJ2-5; no reliable D call. The germline V gene has CDR1 SGHNT and CDR2 YYREEE (reference sequence). Trimming shortened V by 7 bases and J by 0 bases, and 7 bases separated the two germline ends. The CDR3 runs 12 residues. This chain's CDR3 is CASSVDQETQYF. The CDR3 DNA reads TGTGCCAGCTCTGTGGACCAAGAGACCCAGTACTTC.

This chain uses TRBV6-5 with TRBJ1-5; TRBD1 aligns across 9 bases. Trimming cost V 3 bases and J 5 bases; bases outside gene matches: 5. The CDR3 has 15 amino acids. Germline V lookup: CDR1 MNHEY, CDR2 SVGAGI. The CDR3, as DNA: TGTGCCAGCAGTTATAAGGGACAGGGCCATCAGCCCCAGCATTTT. This translates into CASSYKGQGHQPQHF.

This clone was seen a single time. This sequence joins TRBV10-3 and TRBJ1-1, with D uncertain. This CDR3 contains 16 residues. Germline-derived CDR1 and CDR2 are ENHRY and SYGVKD. V was pared by 2 bases and J by 3 bases, with 16 bases between. CDR3 in amino acids: CAISEASIWSDTEAFF. The CDR3 region has the DNA TGTGCCATCAGTGAGGCTTCTATCTGGAGCGACACTGAAGCTTTCTTT.

The chain is built from TRBV5-4 and TRBJ1-1; no definite D call. CDR3 size: 11 residues. CDR1 and CDR2 from the germline V gene are SGHNT and YYREEE (reference sequence). Trimming took 2 bases from V and 5 from J, leaving 4 bases between them. The CDR3: CASSFETEAFF. As DNA, the CDR3 is TGTGCCAGCAGCTTTGAGACTGAAGCTTTCTTT.

The chain uses TRBV4-1 and TRBJ2-7; D is possibly TRBD2 (5 bases). V lost 1 base to trimming and J lost 5 bases, with 24 bases between them. CDR3 length equals 18 residues. Germline V gene lookup returns CDR1 MGHRA and CDR2 YSYEKL. This CDR3 reads CASSQAPTYTTAGHEQYF. The CDR3 DNA follows: TGCGCCAGCAGCCAAGCTCCAACGTACACAACGGCGGGCCACGAGCAGTACTTC.

The chain links TRBV14 to TRBJ2-1, with D perhaps given as TRBD1 or TRBD2 (5 bases each). This CDR3 has 17 residues. Trimming took off 0 bases at V and 2 bases at J, with 14 bases between the two ends. Looked up from germline, CDR1 is SGHDN and CDR2 is FVKESK. CDR3 bases: TGTGCCAGCAGCCAAGATCGGGGCCTGGGGCCCTACAATGAGCAGTTCTTC. Protein product: CASSQDRGLGPYNEQFF. Using reference TRBV14 and TRBJ2-1 for the parts outside the CDR3, the full variable domain is EAGVTQFPSHSVIEKGQTVTLRCDPISGHDNLYWYRRVMGKEIKFLLHFVKESKQDESGMPNNRFLAERTGGTYSTLKVQPAELEDSGVYFCASSQDRGLGPYNEQFFGPGTRLTVL.

This clone was recorded a few times. The chain employs TRBV5-8 and TRBJ2-2, with D perhaps TRBD1 or TRBD2 (6 bases each). The CDR3 runs 15 residues. The V end lost 4 bases, the J end lost 7 bases, and 17 bases lay between the germline ends. Per germline, CDR1 SGHTS and CDR2 YDEGEE. CDR3 loop: CASSLGTPGVGELFF. CDR3 nucleotides: TGTGCCAGCAGCCTAGGGACTCCAGGGGTCGGGGAGCTGTTTTTT.

This chain connects TRBV4-2 to TRBJ2-7; D may be TRBD2 (7 bases). The CDR3 length is 18 residues. Trimming took off 0 bases at V and 1 base at J, with 19 bases between the two ends. The germline gives CDR1 LGHNA, CDR2 YNFKEQ. CDR3 region: CASSQEQGGGPSSYEQYF. The CDR3, as DNA: TGTGCCAGCAGCCAAGAACAGGGAGGGGGACCTTCTTCCTACGAGCAGTACTTC.

CDR3 loop: CASSRAAGGSADTQYF. CDR3 DNA sequence: TGTGCCAGCAGCCGGGCGGCGGGGGGTAGTGCGGATACGCAGTATTTT. V is TRBV5-4 and J is TRBJ2-3; 8 bases are a match to TRBD2. Trimming removed 4 bases from V and 6 bases from J; junction bases left unmatched: 13. Germline V gives CDR1 SGHNT, CDR2 YYREEE (reference sequence). The CDR3 covers 16 residues.

The J gene is TRBJ1-2, the V gene TRBV18, with D uncertain. Trimming removed 0 bases from V and 2 bases from J, with 13 bases in between. CDR1 is KGHSH, CDR2 LQKENI, per germline. This CDR3 region has 16 residues. This chain's CDR3 is CASSPPVSANNYGYTF. CDR3 DNA: TGTGCCAGCTCACCACCGGTCTCCGCAAACAACTATGGCTACACCTTC.

This chain uses TRBV7-2 with TRBJ2-3; 7 bases fit TRBD2. J was trimmed by 1 base and V by 10 bases; bases with no gene match: 11. This CDR3 has 15 amino acids. Germline V lookup: CDR1 SGHTA, CDR2 FQGNSA. The DNA for the CDR3 is TGTGCCATCATAGGAGGCGGGGGTGGCACAGATACGCAGTATTTT. It yields the protein CAIIGGGGGTDTQYF.

The rearrangement uses TRBV4-2 and TRBJ2-6; 9 bases align to TRBD1. With V trimmed by 3 bases and J by 1 base, 10 bases remained unmatched. The V gene's germline CDR1 is LGHNA and CDR2 YNFKEQ. The CDR3 is 19 amino acids. CDR3 DNA: TGTGCCAGCAGCCAGGAAACAGGGGGCTGGCAGTCTGGGGCCAACGTCCTGACTTTC. Amino acids: CASSQETGGWQSGANVLTF.

CDR3 in amino acids: CASRENNEQFF. CDR3 sequence (DNA): TGTGCCAGCAGAGAGAACAATGAGCAGTTCTTC. The rearrangement uses TRBV2 and TRBJ2-1; no clear D gene. CDR3 size: 11 residues. V lost 6 bases and J lost 5, with 5 bases in between. Germline CDR1 reads SNHLY; CDR2 reads FYNNEI.

The chain has TRBV15 and TRBJ2-2, with a possible D match to TRBD1 (5 bases). The CDR3 loop spans 13 amino acids. CDR1 is LNHNV and CDR2 is YYDKDF in the germline V gene (reference sequence). V was clipped by 0 bases and J by 7 bases, with 6 bases between them. CDR3 DNA sequence: TGTGCCACCAGCAGAGATAGGGGCGGGGAGCTGTTTTTT. As protein: CATSRDRGGELFF.

This sequence joins TRBV7-3 and TRBJ2-3, with a tentative D call TRBD1 (5 bases). CDR3 length equals 15 residues. V was cut by 5 bases and J by 0 bases, with 12 bases left in between. Germline-derived CDR1 and CDR2 are SGHTA and FQGTGA. CDR3 protein: CASSDGRASTDTQYF. CDR3 nucleotides: TGTGCCAGCAGCGATGGCAGGGCCAGCACAGATACGCAGTATTTT. Using reference TRBV7-3 and TRBJ2-3 for the parts outside the CDR3, the full variable domain is GAGVSQTPSNKVTEKGKYVELRCDPISGHTALYWYRQSLGQGPEFLIYFQGTGAADDSGLPNDRFFAVRPEGSVSTLKIQRTERGDSAVYLCASSDGRASTDTQYFGPGTRLTVL.

V gene TRBV9 combines with J gene TRBJ2-5; 8 positions agree with TRBD2. Per the germline V gene, CDR1 is SGDLS and CDR2 is YYNGEE. The length of the CDR3 is 14 residues. Trimming took 4 bases from V and 5 from J; bases not matched to a gene: 7. The CDR3 DNA is TGTGCCAGCAGCTTTAATAGCGGGACGGAGACCCAGTACTTC. This gives the protein CASSFNSGTETQYF.

The genes are TRBV30 and TRBJ1-3; tentatively, D is TRBD1 (6 bases). Germline CDR1 and CDR2: GTSNPN and SVGIG (reference sequence). The CDR3 totals 12 residues. The V and J ends lost 7 bases and 4 bases respectively, with 11 bases between them. The CDR3 sequence: CASRTVGNTIYF. CDR3 in DNA: TGTGCCTCCCGGACAGTCGGAAACACCATATATTTT.

This clone was recorded once. The chain is built from TRBV6-5 and TRBJ1-2; TRBD1 is a possible D gene (5 bases). The V gene lost 8 bases and the J gene lost 6 bases, with 10 bases spanning the gap. The CDR3 has 11 residues. CDR1 MNHEY and CDR2 SVGAGI come from the germline V gene. CDR3 bases: TGTGCCAGCTCGCAGGGTAATGGCTACACCTTC. It is translated as CASSQGNGYTF.

This clone was seen a few times. V gene TRBV2 combines with J gene TRBJ2-7, with D possibly being TRBD2 (6 bases). CDR3 length: 15 residues. Germline CDR1 reads SNHLY; CDR2 reads FYNNEI. The V gene lost 5 bases and the J gene lost 3 bases, with 17 bases spanning the gap. CDR3 nucleotides: TGTGCCAGCAGTACGCATCGGGGGTATGGCTACGAGCAGTACTTC. Translated, it gives CASSTHRGYGYEQYF.

The chain uses TRBV28 and TRBJ1-5; perhaps TRBD1 as D (6 bases). Germline CDR1 MDHEN, CDR2 SYDVKM. V lost 6 bases, J lost 0 bases, and 15 bases lay in between. The CDR3 extends over 16 amino acids. For the CDR3, the DNA is TGTGCCAGCAGCCAGGAACAGGGTAATAGCAATCAGCCCCAGCATTTT. Protein product: CASSQEQGNSNQPQHF.

This clone was seen once. The chain joins TRBV5-1 to TRBJ2-2; the match to TRBD1 covers 10 bases. CDR3 size: 15 residues. The V gene end was trimmed by 5 bases and the J gene end by 6 bases; junction bases not matched to a gene: 7. Germline V CDR1 and CDR2: SGHRS, YFSETQ. In nucleotides, the CDR3 is TGCGCCAGCAGTAGACAGGGGGCCACGGCCGGGGAGCTGTTTTTT. Translation gives CASSRQGATAGELFF.

The chain is built from TRBV6-1 and TRBJ2-5, with D tentatively TRBD1 (5 bases). The germline gives CDR1 MNHNS, CDR2 SASEGT. V lost 7 bases and J 3 bases, leaving 18 bases between the germline ends. The CDR3 runs 15 residues. CDR3 amino acids: CASITGSLNKETQYF. CDR3 bases: TGTGCCAGCATAACAGGTTCCTTAAACAAAGAGACCCAGTACTTC.

As for this clone: A much larger clone differs by one base, so this may be a read error. This rearrangement joins TRBV6-9 to TRBJ1-6, with 9 bases aligning to TRBD1. This CDR3 spans 14 amino acids. Per germline, CDR1 MNHGY and CDR2 SVAAGI. The CDR3 DNA follows: TGTGCCGGCAGTCCGACAGGGGGAGGATCACCCCTCCACTTT. Amino acid sequence: CAGSPTGGGSPLHF.

This chain links TRBV30 with TRBJ1-1; tentatively, D is TRBD1 (5 bases). CDR1 GTSNPN and CDR2 SVGIG come from the germline V gene (reference sequence). This CDR3 has 12 residues. Trimming cost V 2 bases and J 4 bases, with 8 bases left between them. The chain's CDR3 is CAWSPGSTEAFF. CDR3 in DNA: TGTGCCTGGAGTCCAGGGAGCACTGAAGCTTTCTTT.